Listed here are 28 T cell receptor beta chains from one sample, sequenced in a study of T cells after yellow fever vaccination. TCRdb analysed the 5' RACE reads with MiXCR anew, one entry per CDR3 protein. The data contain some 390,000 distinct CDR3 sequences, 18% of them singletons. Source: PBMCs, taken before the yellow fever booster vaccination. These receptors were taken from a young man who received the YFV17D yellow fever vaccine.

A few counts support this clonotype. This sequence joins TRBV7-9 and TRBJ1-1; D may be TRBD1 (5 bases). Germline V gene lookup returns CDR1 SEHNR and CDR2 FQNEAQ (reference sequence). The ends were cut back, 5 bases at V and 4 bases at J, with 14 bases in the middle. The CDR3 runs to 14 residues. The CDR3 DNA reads TGTGCCAGCAGCCGCCGGGGGAAATCCACTGAAGCTTTCTTT. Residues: CASSRRGKSTEAFF.

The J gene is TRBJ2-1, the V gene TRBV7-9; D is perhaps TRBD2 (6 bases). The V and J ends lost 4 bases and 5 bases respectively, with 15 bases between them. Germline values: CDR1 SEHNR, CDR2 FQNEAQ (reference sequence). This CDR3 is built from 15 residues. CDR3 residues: CASSYLATGDNEQFF. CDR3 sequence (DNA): TGTGCCAGCAGCTACCTAGCAACGGGGGACAATGAGCAGTTCTTC.

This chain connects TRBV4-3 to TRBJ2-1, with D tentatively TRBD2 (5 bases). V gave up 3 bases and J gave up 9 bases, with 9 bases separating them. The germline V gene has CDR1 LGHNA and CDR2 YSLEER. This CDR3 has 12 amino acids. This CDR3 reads CASSHGRGEQFF. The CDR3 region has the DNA TGCGCCAGCAGCCATGGCCGGGGTGAGCAGTTCTTC.

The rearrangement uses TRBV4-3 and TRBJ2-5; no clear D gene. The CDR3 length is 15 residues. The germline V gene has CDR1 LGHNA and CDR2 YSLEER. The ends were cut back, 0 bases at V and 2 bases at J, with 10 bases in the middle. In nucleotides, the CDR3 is TGCGCCAGCAGCCAAGATATAACTGAACAAGAGACCCAGTACTTC. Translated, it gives CASSQDITEQETQYF.

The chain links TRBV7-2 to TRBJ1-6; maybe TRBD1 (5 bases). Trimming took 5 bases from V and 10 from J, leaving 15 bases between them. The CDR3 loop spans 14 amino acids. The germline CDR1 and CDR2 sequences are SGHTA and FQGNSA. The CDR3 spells CASSQQGTMSPLHF. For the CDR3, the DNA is TGTGCCAGCAGCCAGCAGGGTACAATGTCACCCCTCCACTTT.

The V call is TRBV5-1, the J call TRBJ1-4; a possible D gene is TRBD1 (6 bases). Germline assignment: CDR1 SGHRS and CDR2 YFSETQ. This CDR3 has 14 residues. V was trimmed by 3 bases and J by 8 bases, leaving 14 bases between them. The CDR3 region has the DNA TGCGCCAGCAGCTCAGGGGCGGCTCGGGAAAAACTGTTTTTT. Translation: CASSSGAAREKLFF.

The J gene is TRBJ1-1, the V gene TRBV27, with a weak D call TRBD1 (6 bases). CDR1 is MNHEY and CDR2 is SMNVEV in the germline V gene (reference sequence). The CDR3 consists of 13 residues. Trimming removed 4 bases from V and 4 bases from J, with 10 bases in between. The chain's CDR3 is CASSSGVSTEAFF. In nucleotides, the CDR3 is TGTGCCAGCAGTTCAGGGGTGAGCACTGAAGCTTTCTTT.

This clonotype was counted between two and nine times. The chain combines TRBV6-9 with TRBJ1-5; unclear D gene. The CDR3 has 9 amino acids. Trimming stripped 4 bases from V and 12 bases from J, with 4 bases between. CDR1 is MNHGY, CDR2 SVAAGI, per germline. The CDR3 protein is CASSSSQHF. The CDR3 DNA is TGTGCCAGCAGTTCTAGCCAGCATTTT.

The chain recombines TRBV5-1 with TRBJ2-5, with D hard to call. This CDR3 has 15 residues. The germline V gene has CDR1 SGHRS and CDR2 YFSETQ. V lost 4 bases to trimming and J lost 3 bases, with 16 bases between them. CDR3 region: CASSATFTGEETQYF. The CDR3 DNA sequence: TGCGCCAGCAGCGCCACTTTTACCGGAGAAGAGACCCAGTACTTC. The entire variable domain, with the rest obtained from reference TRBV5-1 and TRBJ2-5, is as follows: KAGVTQTPRYLIKTRGQQVTLSCSPISGHRSVSWYQQTPGQGLQFLFEYFSETQRNKGNFPGRFSGRQFSNSRSEMNVSTLELGDSALYLCASSATFTGEETQYFGPGTRLLVL.

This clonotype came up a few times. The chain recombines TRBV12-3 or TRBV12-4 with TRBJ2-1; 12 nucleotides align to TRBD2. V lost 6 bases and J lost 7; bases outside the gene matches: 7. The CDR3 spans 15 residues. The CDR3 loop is CASSPPSGGVNEQFF. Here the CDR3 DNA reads TGTGCCAGCAGCCCCCCTAGCGGGGGGGTTAATGAGCAGTTCTTC.

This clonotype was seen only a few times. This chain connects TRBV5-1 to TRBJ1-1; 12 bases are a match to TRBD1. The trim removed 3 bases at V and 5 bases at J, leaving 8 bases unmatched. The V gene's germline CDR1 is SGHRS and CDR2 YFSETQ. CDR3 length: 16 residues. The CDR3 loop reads CASSSGTGGASTEAFF. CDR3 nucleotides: TGCGCCAGCAGCTCCGGGACAGGGGGCGCTTCTACTGAAGCTTTCTTT.

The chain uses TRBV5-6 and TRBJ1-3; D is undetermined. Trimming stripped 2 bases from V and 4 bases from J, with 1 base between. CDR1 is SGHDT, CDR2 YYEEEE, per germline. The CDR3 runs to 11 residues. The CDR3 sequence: CASSFGNTIYF. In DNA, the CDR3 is TGTGCCAGCAGCTTCGGAAACACCATATATTTT.

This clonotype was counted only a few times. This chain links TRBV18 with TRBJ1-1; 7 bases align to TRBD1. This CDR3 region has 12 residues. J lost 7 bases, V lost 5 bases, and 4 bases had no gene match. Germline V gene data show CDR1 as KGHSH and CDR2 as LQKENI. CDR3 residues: CASSETGVEAFF. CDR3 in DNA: TGTGCCAGCTCAGAAACAGGGGTTGAAGCTTTCTTT.

CDR3 coding DNA: TGCGCCAGCAGCTTGGAGTTGGGGAGGTACAATGAGCAGTTCTTC. Residues: CASSLELGRYNEQFF. The genes are TRBV5-1 and TRBJ2-1; a weak D match, TRBD2 (6 bases). The CDR3 loop spans 15 amino acids. Germline CDR1 is SGHRS and CDR2 is YFSETQ. Trimming stripped 0 bases from V and 4 bases from J, with 11 bases between.

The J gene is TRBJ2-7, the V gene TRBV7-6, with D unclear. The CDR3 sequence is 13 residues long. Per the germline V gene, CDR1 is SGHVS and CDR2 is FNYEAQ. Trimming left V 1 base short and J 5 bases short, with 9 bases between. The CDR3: CASSLGARDEQYV. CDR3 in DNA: TGTGCCAGCAGCTTAGGGGCTAGAGACGAGCAGTACGTC.

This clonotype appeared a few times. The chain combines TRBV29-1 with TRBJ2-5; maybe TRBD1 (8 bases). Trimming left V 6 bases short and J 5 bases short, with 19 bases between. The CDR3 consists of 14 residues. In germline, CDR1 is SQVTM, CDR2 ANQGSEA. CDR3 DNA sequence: TGCAGCGTCGTACAGGGGGGGATGGGCGAGACCCAGTACTTC. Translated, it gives CSVVQGGMGETQYF.

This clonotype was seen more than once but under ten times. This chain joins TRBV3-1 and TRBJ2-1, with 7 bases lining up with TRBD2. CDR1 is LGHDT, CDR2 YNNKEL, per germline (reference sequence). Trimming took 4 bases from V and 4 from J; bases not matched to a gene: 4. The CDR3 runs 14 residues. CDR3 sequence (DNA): TGTGCCAGCAGCCCCAGGACTAGGTACAATGAGCAGTTCTTC. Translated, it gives CASSPRTRYNEQFF.

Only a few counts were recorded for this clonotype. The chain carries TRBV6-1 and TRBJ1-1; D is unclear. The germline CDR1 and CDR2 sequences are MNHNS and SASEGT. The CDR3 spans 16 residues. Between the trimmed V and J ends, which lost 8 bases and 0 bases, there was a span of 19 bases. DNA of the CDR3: TGTGCCAGCGGGATGAATCAGTTTTTCATGAACACTGAAGCTTTCTTT. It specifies CASGMNQFFMNTEAFF.

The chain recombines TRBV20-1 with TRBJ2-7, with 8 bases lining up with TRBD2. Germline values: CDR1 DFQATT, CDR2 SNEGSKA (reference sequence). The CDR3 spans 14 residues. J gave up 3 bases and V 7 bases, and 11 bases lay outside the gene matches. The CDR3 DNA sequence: TGCAGTGTTCTCCGGGAGGGGTTTAACTACGAGCAGTACTTC. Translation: CSVLREGFNYEQYF.

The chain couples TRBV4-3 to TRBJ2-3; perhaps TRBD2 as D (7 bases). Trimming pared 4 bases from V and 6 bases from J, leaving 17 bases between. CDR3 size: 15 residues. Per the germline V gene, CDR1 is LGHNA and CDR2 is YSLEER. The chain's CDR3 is CASSRGGGALDTQYF. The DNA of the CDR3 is TGCGCCAGCAGCCGGGGGGGCGGGGCGCTGGATACGCAGTATTTT.

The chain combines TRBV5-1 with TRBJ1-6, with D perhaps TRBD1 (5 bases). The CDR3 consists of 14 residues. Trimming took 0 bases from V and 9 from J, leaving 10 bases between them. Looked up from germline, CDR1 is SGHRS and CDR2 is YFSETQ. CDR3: CASSLARAGSPLHF. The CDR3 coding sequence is TGCGCCAGCAGCTTGGCCAGGGCGGGTTCACCCCTCCACTTT.

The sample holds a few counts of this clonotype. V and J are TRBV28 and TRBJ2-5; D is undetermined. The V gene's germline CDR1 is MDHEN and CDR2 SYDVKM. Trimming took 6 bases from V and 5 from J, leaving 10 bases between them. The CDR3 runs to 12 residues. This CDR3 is CASSQQRETQYF. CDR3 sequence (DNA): TGTGCCAGCAGCCAACAAAGGGAGACCCAGTACTTC.

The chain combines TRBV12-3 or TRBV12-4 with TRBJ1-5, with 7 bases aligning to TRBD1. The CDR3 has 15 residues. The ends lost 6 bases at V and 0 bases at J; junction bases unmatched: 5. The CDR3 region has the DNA TGTGCCAGCAGATCCGGGACAGATAGCAATCAGCCCCAGCATTTT. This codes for CASRSGTDSNQPQHF.

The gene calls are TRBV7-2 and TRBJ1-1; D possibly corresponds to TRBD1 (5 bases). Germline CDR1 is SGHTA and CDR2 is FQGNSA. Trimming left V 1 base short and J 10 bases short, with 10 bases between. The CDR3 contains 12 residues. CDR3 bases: TGTGCCAGCAGCTTAGTGCCCGGGGGAGCTTTCTTT. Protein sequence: CASSLVPGGAFF.

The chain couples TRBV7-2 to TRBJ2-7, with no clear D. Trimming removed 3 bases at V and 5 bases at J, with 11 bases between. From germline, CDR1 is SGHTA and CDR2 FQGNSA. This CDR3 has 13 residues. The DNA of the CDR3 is TGTGCCAGCAGCTTTCGGGTAATCAACGAGCAGTACTTC. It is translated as CASSFRVINEQYF.

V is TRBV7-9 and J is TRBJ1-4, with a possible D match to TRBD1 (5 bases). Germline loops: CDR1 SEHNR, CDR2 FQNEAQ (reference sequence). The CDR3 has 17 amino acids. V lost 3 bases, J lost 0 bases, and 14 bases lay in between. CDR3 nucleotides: TGTGCCAGCAGCTTCCCTCGGGGGTTCGCAACTAATGAAAAACTGTTTTTT. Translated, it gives CASSFPRGFATNEKLFF.

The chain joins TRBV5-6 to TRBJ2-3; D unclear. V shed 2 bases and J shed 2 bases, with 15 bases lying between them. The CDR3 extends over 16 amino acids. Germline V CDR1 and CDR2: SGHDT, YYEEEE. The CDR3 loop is CASSFEPRRHTDTQYF. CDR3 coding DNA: TGTGCCAGCAGCTTCGAACCTCGACGGCACACAGATACGCAGTATTTT. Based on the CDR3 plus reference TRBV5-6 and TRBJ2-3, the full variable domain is DAGVTQSPTHLIKTRGQQVTLRCSPKSGHDTVSWYQQALGQGPQFIFQYYEEEERQRGNFPDRFSGHQFPNYSSELNVNALLLGDSALYLCASSFEPRRHTDTQYFGPGTRLTVL.

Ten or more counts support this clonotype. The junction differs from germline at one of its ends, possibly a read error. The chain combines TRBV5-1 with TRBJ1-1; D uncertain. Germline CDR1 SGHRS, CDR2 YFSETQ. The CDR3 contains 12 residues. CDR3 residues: CASSLQNTEAFF. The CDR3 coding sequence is TGTGCCAGCAGTTTACAGAACACTGAAGCTTTCTTT.